Shown below are 8 T cell receptor beta chains from a single sample sequenced in a study of T cell responses to AZD1222 COVID-19 vaccine. Profiled with immunoSEQ multiplex PCR; TCRdb holds only in-frame clones, not every one. Of approximately 100,000 clones in the sample, roughly 89% were seen once. Sequenced material: peripheral blood, taken on day 0 of AZD1222 vaccination. Receptor source: an adult in good health.

The CDR3 region has the DNA TGTGCCAGCAGCTCTGGGCGAGTTTTAACCGGGGAGCTGTTTTTT. Amino acid sequence: CASSSGRVLTGELFF. This chain uses TRBV7-3 with TRBJ2-2; D is unresolved. This CDR3 has 15 amino acids. Germline V gene sequence: CDR1 SGHTA, CDR2 FQGTGA. The V end lost 4 bases, the J end lost 5 bases, and 14 bases lay between the germline ends.

The V call is TRBV18, the J call TRBJ1-5; D unresolved. The V gene's germline CDR1 is KGHSH and CDR2 LQKENI. This CDR3 spans 14 amino acids. With 3 bases removed from V and 7 bases from J, the gap between germline ends came to 13 bases. The chain's CDR3 is CASSPLREGQPQHF. The CDR3 DNA is TGTGCCAGCTCACCTTTAAGGGAAGGGCAGCCCCAGCATTTT.

This chain uses TRBV30 with TRBJ2-3; no clear D gene. Trimming shortened V by 2 bases and J by 0 bases, and 3 bases separated the two germline ends. Germline CDR1 GTSNPN, CDR2 SVGIG (reference sequence). The CDR3 runs to 12 residues. CDR3 nucleotides: TGTGCCTGGAGTCCAAGCACAGATACGCAGTATTTT. Translation: CAWSPSTDTQYF.

This chain uses TRBV27 with TRBJ1-5, with a possible D match to TRBD1 (5 bases). Germline V gene sequence: CDR1 MNHEY, CDR2 SMNVEV (reference sequence). Trimming stripped 6 bases from V and 1 base from J, with 7 bases between. CDR3 size: 13 residues. Here the CDR3 DNA reads TGTGCCAGCAGCAGGGAGAGCAATCAGCCCCAGCATTTT. Encoded protein: CASSRESNQPQHF.

The V call is TRBV27, the J call TRBJ1-5, with a weak D call TRBD1 (5 bases). Deletions cut 6 bases from V and 4 bases from J, with 16 bases between. The germline V gene encodes CDR1 MNHEY and CDR2 SMNVEV (reference sequence). This CDR3 has 15 amino acids. The CDR3 here is CASSSRQGRNQPQHF. The CDR3 DNA sequence: TGTGCCAGCAGCAGCCGGCAGGGACGAAATCAGCCCCAGCATTTT.

The rearrangement uses TRBV7-9 and TRBJ2-3, with a tentative D call TRBD1 (9 bases). Germline CDR1 SEHNR, CDR2 FQNEAQ (reference sequence). The CDR3 runs to 16 residues. Deletions cut 5 bases from V and 4 bases from J, with 19 bases between. CDR3 bases: TGTGCCAGCAGCCCGGGGGGGACAGGGCGGGCAGATACGCAGTATTTT. This encodes CASSPGGTGRADTQYF.

The rearrangement uses TRBV7-6 and TRBJ2-7; D ambiguous. Germline V CDR1 and CDR2: SGHVS, FNYEAQ. The germline V and J ends were trimmed by 2 bases and 0 bases, with 8 bases remaining between them. CDR3 length: 14 amino acids. This CDR3 reads CASSLFQNSYEQYF. CDR3 DNA: TGTGCCAGCAGCTTATTCCAAAACTCCTACGAGCAGTACTTC.

V gene TRBV18 combines with J gene TRBJ2-2, with a possible D match to TRBD2 (7 bases). Per germline, CDR1 KGHSH and CDR2 LQKENI. Between the trimmed V and J ends, which lost 3 bases and 0 bases, there was a span of 17 bases. The CDR3 runs to 18 residues. CDR3 nucleotide sequence: TGTGCCAGCTCACCTCTGCCGGGGGGCCGCGCGAACACCGGGGAGCTGTTTTTT. Translated: CASSPLPGGRANTGELFF. Combining the CDR3 with reference TRBV18 and TRBJ2-2 gives the whole variable domain NAGVMQNPRHLVRRRGQEARLRCSPMKGHSHVYWYRQLPEEGLKFMVYLQKENIIDESGMPKERFSAEFPKEGPSILRIQQVVRGDSAAYFCASSPLPGGRANTGELFFGEGSRLTVL.